The entry that follows covers one T cell receptor (beta chain) sequence. Its antigen remains unidentified. The data are from a study of vaccination effects on CD4 cells after COVID-19. ViraFEST used viral peptide pools to expand antigen-specific CD4+ T cells before sequencing. Cells that had been cultured for less than 13 days were the source of isolated CD4+ T cells. Assay used: immunoSEQ multiplex PCR; TCRdb lists only in-frame clones, some missing. The table records roughly 61,000 clones, 80% to 90% of them present only once. V trimming: 4 bases; J trimming: 4 bases; junction bases outside the gene matches: 7. Germline CDR1 reads SGHDT; CDR2 reads YYEEEE. This CDR3 has 14 amino acids.

The receptor was isolated from a human donor who received a COVID-19 vaccine. V is TRBV5-6 and J is TRBJ2-7; 8 nucleotides agree with TRBD1. The specimen comprised CD4+ T cells from PBMCs cultured with HCoV-229E spike peptides, sampled before COVID-19 vaccination. CDR3 amino acids: CASSAQGQAYEQYV. The DNA for the CDR3 is TGTGCCAGCAGCGCCCAGGGACAGGCATACGAGCAGTACGTC.